The clone carrying this TCR beta chain was observed once. As for time point: cycle 4 day 1 (C4D1), after 6 weeks of nivolumab. Relapse was seen in all patients after autologous stem cell transplantation, and brentuximab vedotin exposure was variable. There are 15 residues in the CDR3. Germline V CDR1 and CDR2: MGHRA, YSYEKL. This entry comes from a study of PD-1 blockade in classical Hodgkin lymphoma. Produced via immunoSEQ multiplex PCR; TCRdb's table is partial and in-frame only. This table has over 80,000 clones, about three quarters appearing once. The gene calls are TRBV4-1 and TRBJ2-5; D is unresolved. The end of the DNA aligns better with TRBJ2-7, so the J call may be wrong. The TCR originated in a human donor with classical Hodgkin lymphoma. Here the sequenced sample was peripheral blood mononuclear cells (PBMCs), taken before the fourth cycle of nivolumab. The CDR3 here is CASSQDPAPAYEQYF. Here the CDR3 DNA reads TGCGCCAGCAGCCAAGATCCAGCTCCGGCCTACGAGCAGTACTTC.